This T cell receptor beta chain came from a study of cytomegalovirus exposure and HLA in healthy donors. The study ran its PCR with 60 Vbeta and 13 Jbeta primers. Generated by immunoSEQ multiplex PCR, the TCRdb table keeps only in-frame clones and is missing some. This table has about 140,000 clones, approximately 64% appearing once. CDR3 length: 18 residues. The V gene's germline CDR1 is SGHTA and CDR2 FQGNSA. Trimming pared 3 bases from V and 3 bases from J, leaving 24 bases between. The clonotype was recovered from a woman in her thirties or forties in good health and CMV-seronegative. The source material was PBMCs. The chain has TRBV7-2 and TRBJ2-7; weak D call: TRBD2 (6 bases). CDR3 amino acids: CASSLIGAGSSANYEQYF. The CDR3 DNA reads TGTGCCAGCAGCTTGATAGGCGCGGGCTCTAGCGCGAACTACGAGCAGTACTTC.